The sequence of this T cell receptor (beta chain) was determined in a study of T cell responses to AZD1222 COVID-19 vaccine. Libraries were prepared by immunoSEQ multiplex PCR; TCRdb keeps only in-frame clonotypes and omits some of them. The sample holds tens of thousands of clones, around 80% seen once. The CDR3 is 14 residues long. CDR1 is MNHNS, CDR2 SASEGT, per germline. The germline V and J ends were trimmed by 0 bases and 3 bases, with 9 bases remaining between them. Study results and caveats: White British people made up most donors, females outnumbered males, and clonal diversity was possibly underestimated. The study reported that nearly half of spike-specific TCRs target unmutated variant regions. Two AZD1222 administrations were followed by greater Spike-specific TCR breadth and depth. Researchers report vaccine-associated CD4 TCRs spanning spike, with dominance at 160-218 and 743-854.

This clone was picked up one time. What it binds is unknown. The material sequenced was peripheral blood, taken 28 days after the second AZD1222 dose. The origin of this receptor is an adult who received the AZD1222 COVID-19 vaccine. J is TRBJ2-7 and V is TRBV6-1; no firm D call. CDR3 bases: TGTGCCAGCAGTGAAGCGCACAGTGACTACGAGCAGTACTTC. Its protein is CASSEAHSDYEQYF.